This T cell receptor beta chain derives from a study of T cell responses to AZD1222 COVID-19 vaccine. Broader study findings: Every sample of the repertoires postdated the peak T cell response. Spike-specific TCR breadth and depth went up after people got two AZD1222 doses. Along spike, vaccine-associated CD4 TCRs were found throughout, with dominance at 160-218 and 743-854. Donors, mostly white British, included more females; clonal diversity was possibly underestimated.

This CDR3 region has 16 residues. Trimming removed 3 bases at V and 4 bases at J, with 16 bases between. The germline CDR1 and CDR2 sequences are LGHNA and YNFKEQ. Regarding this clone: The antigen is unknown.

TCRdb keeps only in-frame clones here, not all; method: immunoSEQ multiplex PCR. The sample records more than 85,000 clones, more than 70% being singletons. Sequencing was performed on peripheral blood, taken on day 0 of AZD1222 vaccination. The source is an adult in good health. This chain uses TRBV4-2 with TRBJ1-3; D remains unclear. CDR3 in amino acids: CASSQSTGEFGNTIYF. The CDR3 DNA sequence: TGTGCCAGCAGCCAGTCTACGGGAGAGTTCGGAAACACCATATATTTT.